This TCR beta chain was captured in a study of control samples from healthy donors and cancer patients. Germline trimming cut 2 bases from V and 4 bases from J; bases unmatched to any gene: 10. The CDR3 runs to 16 residues. Per the germline V gene, CDR1 is MNHEY and CDR2 is SVGAGI. Clones were read by immunoSEQ multiplex PCR, and TCRdb kept only the in-frame ones, dropping some. This sample has about 110,000 clones, with almost 85% found just once. The clonotype comes from a man between 18 and 29 years old in good health. The gene calls are TRBV6-5 and TRBJ2-7; 8 bases are shared with TRBD1. The sequencing input was blood. CDR3 region: CASSYAGAGGFYEQYF. CDR3 in DNA: TGTGCCAGCAGTTACGCTGGGGCAGGGGGCTTTTACGAGCAGTACTTC.